Listed here are 11 T cell receptor beta chains from one sample, sequenced in a study of long-term antiretroviral therapy in people with HIV. The authors ran the immunoSEQ assay, v3.0, at survey level. Sequenced by immunoSEQ multiplex PCR; TCRdb stores in-frame clones only, minus some. Among around 9,600 clones listed, 65% to 85% were seen once. Specimen: unsorted PBMCs, collected 0.4 years before starting antiretroviral therapy. Receptors were obtained from a man aged 30-40 years with HIV.

The rearrangement links TRBV14 to TRBJ1-1; D is undetermined. This CDR3 has 13 residues. With 0 bases removed from V and 5 bases from J, the gap between germline ends came to 7 bases. Germline CDR1 SGHDN, CDR2 FVKESK. CDR3 DNA: TGTGCCAGCAGCCAAGATTTAGTGACTGAAGCTTTCTTT. Translating gives CASSQDLVTEAFF.

This clone occurred once. CDR3 protein: CAISSTDSNTEAFF. The CDR3 DNA reads as TGTGCCATTTCTTCGACAGACTCGAACACTGAAGCTTTCTTT. The chain carries TRBV6-6 and TRBJ1-1, with D maybe TRBD1 (5 bases). Trimming took off 10 bases at V and 1 base at J, with 16 bases between the two ends. The CDR3 spans 14 residues. Germline values: CDR1 MNHNY, CDR2 SVGAGI (reference sequence).

This clone was seen more than once but under ten times. This sequence joins TRBV7-9 and TRBJ2-7; D is unclear. The germline V and J ends were trimmed by 7 bases and 5 bases, with 15 bases remaining between them. Germline assignment: CDR1 SEHNR and CDR2 FQNEAQ (reference sequence). This CDR3 is 13 amino acids long. The CDR3 region is CASNLSPRDEQYF. CDR3 DNA sequence: TGTGCCAGCAATCTATCCCCTCGGGACGAGCAGTACTTC.

The rearrangement links TRBV7-6 to TRBJ1-6; maybe TRBD1 (6 bases). The CDR3 is 16 residues long. Looked up from germline, CDR1 is SGHVS and CDR2 is FNYEAQ. Between the trimmed V and J ends, which lost 3 bases and 5 bases, there was a span of 14 bases. The CDR3 DNA reads TGTGCCAGCAGCTTGCTACAGGGCGGAGATAATTCACCCCTCCACTTT. Its protein product is CASSLLQGGDNSPLHF.

CDR3 region: CASSLEWGNTEAFF. The CDR3 DNA follows: TGTGCCAGCAGCCTGGAGTGGGGGAACACTGAAGCTTTCTTT. J is TRBJ1-1 and V is TRBV4-2; no clear D gene. The V gene's germline CDR1 is LGHNA and CDR2 YNFKEQ. This CDR3 has 14 residues. Deletions cut 4 bases from V and 1 base from J, with 10 bases between.

This chain uses TRBV13 with TRBJ1-1, with D possibly TRBD1 on 6 matching bases. The V end was cut by 5 bases, the J end by 7 bases, with 14 bases between. Germline V gene lookup returns CDR1 PRHDT and CDR2 FYEKMQ (reference sequence). The CDR3 extends over 13 amino acids. The CDR3 DNA sequence: TGTGCCAGCAGCCCGAGGCCAGGGGATGAAGCTTTCTTT. Translated: CASSPRPGDEAFF.

The V and J genes are TRBV18 and TRBJ1-2; 12 nucleotides line up with TRBD1. V was clipped by 6 bases and J by 4 bases; unmatched bases: 9. CDR1 and CDR2 from the germline V gene are KGHSH and LQKENI. The CDR3 has 16 amino acids. The CDR3 bases are TGTGCCAGCTCGGGACGGGACAGGGGGCTCGGCTATGGCTACACCTTC. This gives the protein CASSGRDRGLGYGYTF.

This clone appeared a few times. The CDR3: CASSSSGGGDNSPLHF. The CDR3 nucleotides read TGTGCCAGCAGCTCATCAGGGGGCGGAGATAATTCACCCCTCCACTTT. The gene calls are TRBV28 and TRBJ1-6; 8 bases are a match to TRBD1. V shed 6 bases, J shed 5 bases, and the junction held 9 bases outside the gene matches. The CDR3 is 16 amino acids. Germline V gene data show CDR1 as MDHEN and CDR2 as SYDVKM. Using reference TRBV28 and TRBJ1-6 for the parts outside the CDR3, the full variable domain is DVKVTQSSRYLVKRTGEKVFLECVQDMDHENMFWYRQDPGLGLRLIYFSYDVKMKEKGDIPEGYSVSREKKERFSLILESASTNQTSMYLCASSSSGGGDNSPLHFGNGTRLTVT.

This chain uses TRBV30 with TRBJ2-7, with D possibly TRBD1 on 7 matching bases. The CDR3 is 12 amino acids. From germline, CDR1 is GTSNPN and CDR2 SVGIG (reference sequence). V lost 6 bases to trimming and J lost 2 bases, with 11 bases between them. In nucleotides, the CDR3 is TGTGCCTGCTCAGGGGGGACCTACGAGCAGTACTTC. It yields the protein CACSGGTYEQYF.

The chain couples TRBV5-1 to TRBJ2-2, with D perhaps matching TRBD1 or TRBD2 (6 bases each). In germline, CDR1 is SGHRS, CDR2 YFSETQ. The CDR3 runs 17 residues. V dropped 3 bases and J dropped 1 base, with 16 bases sitting between them. CDR3 DNA: TGCGCCAGCAGCTGGGGGGTCCGGGGGCGGAACACCGGGGAGCTGTTTTTT. It yields the protein CASSWGVRGRNTGELFF.

The V call is TRBV30, the J call TRBJ1-1; weak D call: TRBD1 (5 bases). This CDR3 has 12 residues. V was pared by 4 bases and J by 5 bases, with 11 bases between. Germline CDR1 GTSNPN, CDR2 SVGIG (reference sequence). The CDR3, as DNA: TGTGCCTGGAATGGGGGGACGACTGAAGCTTTCTTT. The encoded protein is CAWNGGTTEAFF. The variable domain in full, with the rest retrieved from reference TRBV30 and TRBJ1-1, is SQTIHQWPATLVQPVGSPLSLECTVEGTSNPNLYWYRQAAGRGLQLLFYSVGIGQISSEVPQNLSASRPQDRQFILSSKKLLLSDSGFYLCAWNGGTTEAFFGQGTRLTVV.